This T cell receptor (beta chain) appears in the sequencing data of a study of identical twins. Trimming cost V 3 bases and J 8 bases, with 11 bases left between them. The CDR3 is 13 amino acids. A remark on this clonotype: What it binds is not known.

Study results and limitations: Clonotypes of the beta chain that were abundant in cord blood carried fewer insertions (memory repertoires showed none).

TCRdb re-called the 5' RACE reads with MiXCR, one entry per CDR3 protein. The data contain hundreds of thousands of distinct CDR3 sequences, around 21% of them seen just once; the ten biggest clones take up more than 4%. The data also belong to a second study, concerning T cells expressing NK-cell markers.

The specimen sequenced was PBMCs. The receptor was isolated from a woman aged 18 to 35 in good health. J is TRBJ2-1 and V is TRBV12-3 or TRBV12-4; possibly TRBD2 for D (5 bases). CDR3 loop: CASSFSLAYEQFF. In nucleotides, the CDR3 is TGTGCCAGCAGTTTCTCCCTAGCCTATGAGCAGTTCTTC.